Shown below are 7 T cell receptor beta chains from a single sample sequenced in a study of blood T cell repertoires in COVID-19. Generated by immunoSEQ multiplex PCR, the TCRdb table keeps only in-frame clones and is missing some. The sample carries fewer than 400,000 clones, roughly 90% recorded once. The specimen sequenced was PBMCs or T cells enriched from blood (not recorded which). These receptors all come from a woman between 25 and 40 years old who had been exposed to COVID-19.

CDR3 DNA: TGTGCCAGCAGTGACAGGGTCGAGCAGCCCCAGCATTTT. It yields the protein CASSDRVEQPQHF. The chain links TRBV27 to TRBJ1-5; 7 positions match TRBD1. The ends lost 5 bases at V and 7 bases at J; junction bases unmatched: 5. Germline CDR1 reads MNHEY; CDR2 reads SMNVEV (reference sequence). The CDR3 covers 13 residues.

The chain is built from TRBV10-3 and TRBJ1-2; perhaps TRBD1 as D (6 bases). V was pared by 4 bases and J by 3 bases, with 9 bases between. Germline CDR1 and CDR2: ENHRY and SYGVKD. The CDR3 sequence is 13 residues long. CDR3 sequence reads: CAISADSDYGYTF. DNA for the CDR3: TGTGCCATCAGTGCGGACAGCGACTATGGCTACACCTTC.

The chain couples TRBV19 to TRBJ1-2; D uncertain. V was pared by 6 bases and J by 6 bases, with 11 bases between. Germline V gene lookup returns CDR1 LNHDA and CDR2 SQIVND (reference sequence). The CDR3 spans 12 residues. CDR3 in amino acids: CASRVRNHGYTF. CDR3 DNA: TGTGCCAGTAGAGTCAGGAACCATGGCTACACCTTC.

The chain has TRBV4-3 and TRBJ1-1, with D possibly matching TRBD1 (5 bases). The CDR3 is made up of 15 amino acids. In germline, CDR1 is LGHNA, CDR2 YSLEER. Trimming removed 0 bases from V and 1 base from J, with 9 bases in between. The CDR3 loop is CASSQDRRENTEAFF. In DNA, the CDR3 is TGCGCCAGCAGCCAAGATCGCAGGGAGAACACTGAAGCTTTCTTT.

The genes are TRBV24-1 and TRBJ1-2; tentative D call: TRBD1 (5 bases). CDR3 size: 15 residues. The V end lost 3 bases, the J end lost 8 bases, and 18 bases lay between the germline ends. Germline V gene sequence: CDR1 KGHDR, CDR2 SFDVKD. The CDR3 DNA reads TGTGCCACCAGTGATACGACGACCAGGAGGGGCGGCTACACCTTC. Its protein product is CATSDTTTRRGGYTF.

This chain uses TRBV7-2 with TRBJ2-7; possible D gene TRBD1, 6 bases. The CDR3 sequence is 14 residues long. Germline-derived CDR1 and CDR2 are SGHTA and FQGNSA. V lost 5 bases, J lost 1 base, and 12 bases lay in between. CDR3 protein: CASSLRDTSYEQYF. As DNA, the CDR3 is TGTGCCAGCAGCCTCCGGGACACTTCCTACGAGCAGTACTTC.

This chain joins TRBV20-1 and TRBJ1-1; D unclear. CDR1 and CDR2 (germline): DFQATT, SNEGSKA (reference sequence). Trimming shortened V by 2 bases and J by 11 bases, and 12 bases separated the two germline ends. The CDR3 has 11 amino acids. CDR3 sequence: CSARSREAAFF. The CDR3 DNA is TGCAGTGCTAGATCCCGAGAGGCCGCTTTCTTT.